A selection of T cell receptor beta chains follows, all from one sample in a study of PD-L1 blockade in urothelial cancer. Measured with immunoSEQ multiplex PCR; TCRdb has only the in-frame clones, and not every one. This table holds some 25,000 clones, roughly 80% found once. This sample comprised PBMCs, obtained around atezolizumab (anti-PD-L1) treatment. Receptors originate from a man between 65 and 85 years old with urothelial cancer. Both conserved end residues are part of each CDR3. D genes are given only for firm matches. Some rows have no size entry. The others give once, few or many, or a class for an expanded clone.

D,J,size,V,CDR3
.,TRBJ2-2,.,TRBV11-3,CASSSSLETGELFF
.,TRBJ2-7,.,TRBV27,CASSLSPSSVSYEQYF
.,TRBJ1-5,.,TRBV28,CASRTRGWVGDQPQHF
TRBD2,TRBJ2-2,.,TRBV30,CAWSVDTASGSGELFF
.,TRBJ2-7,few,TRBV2,CASSENPPGSYEQYF
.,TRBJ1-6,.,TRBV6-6,CASSYAGSKEPLHF
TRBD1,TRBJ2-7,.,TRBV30,CAWSLNRGEEQYF
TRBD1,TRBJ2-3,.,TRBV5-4,CASSLARDRFTDTQYF
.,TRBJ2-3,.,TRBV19,CASSMQGFSTDTQYF
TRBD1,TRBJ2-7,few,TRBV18,CASSQGQEQYEQYF
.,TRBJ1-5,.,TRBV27,CASSSTRGRASGNQPQHF
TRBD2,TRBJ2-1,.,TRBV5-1,CASSSTSGRSNEQFF
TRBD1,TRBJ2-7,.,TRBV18,CASSPGTDQGAGEQYF
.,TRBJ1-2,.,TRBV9,CASSPPGGRNYGYTF
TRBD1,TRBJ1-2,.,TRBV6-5,CASRSDRGGDGYTF
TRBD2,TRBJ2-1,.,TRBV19,CATSPKPGGPDNEQFF
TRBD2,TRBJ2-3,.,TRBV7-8,CASSPPGLAVTDTQYF
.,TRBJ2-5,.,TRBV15,CATSRDQGMQETQYF
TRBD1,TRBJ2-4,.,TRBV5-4,CASSLGQGQNIQYF
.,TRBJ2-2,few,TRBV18,CASSTNTGELFF
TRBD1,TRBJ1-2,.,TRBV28,CASSPSLGQGARYGYTF
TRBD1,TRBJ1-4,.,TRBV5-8,CASSIGQGTNEKLFF
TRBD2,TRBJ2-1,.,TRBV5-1,CASSLLAGEDNEQFF
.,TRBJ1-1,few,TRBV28,CASSLTGQMNTEAFF
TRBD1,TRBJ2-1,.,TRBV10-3,CATTGQGKMDSYNEQFF
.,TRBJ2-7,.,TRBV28,CASSLWRGLDEQYF
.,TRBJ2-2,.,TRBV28,CASSGLRVNTGELFF
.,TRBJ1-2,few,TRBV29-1,CSARFNYGYTF
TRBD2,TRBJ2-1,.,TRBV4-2,CASSLLAGTYNEQFF
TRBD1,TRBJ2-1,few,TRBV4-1,CASSQETGGGFNEQFF
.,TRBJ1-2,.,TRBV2,CASSVAGLDGYTF
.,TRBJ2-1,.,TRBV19,CASSIRLEDEQFF
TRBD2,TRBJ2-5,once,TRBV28,CASRVGGNQETQYF
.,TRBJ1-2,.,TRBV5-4,CASSLDRQGNYGYTF
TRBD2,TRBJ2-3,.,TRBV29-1,CSVIAGGTDTQYF
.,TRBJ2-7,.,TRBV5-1,CASSATVTSYEQYF
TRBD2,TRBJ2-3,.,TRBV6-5,CASSYAAGRADTQYF
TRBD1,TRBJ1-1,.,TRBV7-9,CASSFGRTGNTEAFF
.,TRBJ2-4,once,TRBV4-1,CASSQGVWGEAKNIQYF
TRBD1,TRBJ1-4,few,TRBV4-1,CASSQVAQGHEKLFF
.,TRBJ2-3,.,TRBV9,CASSVAGGRSDTQYF
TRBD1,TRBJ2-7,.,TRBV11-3,CASSSGQGAYEQYF
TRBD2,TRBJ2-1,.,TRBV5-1,CASSLEGGPYEQFF
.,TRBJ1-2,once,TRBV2,CASSPGREGNYGYTF
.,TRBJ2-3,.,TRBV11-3,CASSFISTDTQYF
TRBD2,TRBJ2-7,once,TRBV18,CASSFWTSGYEQYF
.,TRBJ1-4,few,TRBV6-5,CATKPGRVGKKLFF
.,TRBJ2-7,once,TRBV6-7,CASSPNAVPGAPFMTYEQYF
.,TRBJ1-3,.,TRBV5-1,CASSLGQGNTIYF
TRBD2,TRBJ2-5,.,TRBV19,CATRDYLQETQYF